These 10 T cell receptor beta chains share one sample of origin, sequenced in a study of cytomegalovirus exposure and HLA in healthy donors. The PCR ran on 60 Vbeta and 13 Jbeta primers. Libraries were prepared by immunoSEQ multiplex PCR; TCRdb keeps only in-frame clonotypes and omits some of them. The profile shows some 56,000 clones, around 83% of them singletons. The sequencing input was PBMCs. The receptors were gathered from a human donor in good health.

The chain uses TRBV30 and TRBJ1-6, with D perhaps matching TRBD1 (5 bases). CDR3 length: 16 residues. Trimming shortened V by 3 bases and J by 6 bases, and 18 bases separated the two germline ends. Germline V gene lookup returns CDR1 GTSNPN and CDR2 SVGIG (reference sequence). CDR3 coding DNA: TGTGCCTGGAGCAACTTTCCGGGACTATCTAATTCACCCCTCCACTTT. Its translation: CAWSNFPGLSNSPLHF.

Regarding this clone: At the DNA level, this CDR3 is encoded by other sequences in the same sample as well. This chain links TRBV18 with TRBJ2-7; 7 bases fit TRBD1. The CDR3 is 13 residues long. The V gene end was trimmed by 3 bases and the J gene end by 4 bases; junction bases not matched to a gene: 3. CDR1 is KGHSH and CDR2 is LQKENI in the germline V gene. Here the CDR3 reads CASSPGQTYEQYF. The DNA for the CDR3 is TGTGCCAGCTCACCGGGACAGACATACGAGCAGTACTTC.

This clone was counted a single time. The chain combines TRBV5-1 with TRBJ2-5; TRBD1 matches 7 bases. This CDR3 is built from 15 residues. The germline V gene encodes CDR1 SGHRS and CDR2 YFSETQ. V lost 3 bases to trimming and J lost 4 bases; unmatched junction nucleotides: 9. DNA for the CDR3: TGCGCCAGCAGCTGGAACGTAGGGGGCGGAGAGACCCAGTACTTC. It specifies CASSWNVGGGETQYF.

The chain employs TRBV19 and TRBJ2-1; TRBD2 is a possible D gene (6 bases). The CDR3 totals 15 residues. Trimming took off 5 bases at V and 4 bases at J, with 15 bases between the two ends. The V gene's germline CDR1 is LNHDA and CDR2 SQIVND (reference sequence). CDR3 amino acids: CASSWGESTYNEQFF. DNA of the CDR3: TGTGCCAGTAGTTGGGGGGAATCAACTTACAATGAGCAGTTCTTC.

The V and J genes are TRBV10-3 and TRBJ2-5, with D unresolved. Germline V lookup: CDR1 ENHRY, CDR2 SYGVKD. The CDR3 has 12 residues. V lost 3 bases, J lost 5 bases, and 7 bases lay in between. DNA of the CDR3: TGTGCCATCAGTGACAGTTACGAGACCCAGTACTTC. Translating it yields CAISDSYETQYF.

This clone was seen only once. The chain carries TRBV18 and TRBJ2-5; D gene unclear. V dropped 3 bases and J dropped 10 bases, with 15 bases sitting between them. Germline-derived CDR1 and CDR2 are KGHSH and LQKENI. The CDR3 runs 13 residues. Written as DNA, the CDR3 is TGTGCCAGCTCACCTGTGTCGGCTGAGGACCAGTACTTC. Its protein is CASSPVSAEDQYF.

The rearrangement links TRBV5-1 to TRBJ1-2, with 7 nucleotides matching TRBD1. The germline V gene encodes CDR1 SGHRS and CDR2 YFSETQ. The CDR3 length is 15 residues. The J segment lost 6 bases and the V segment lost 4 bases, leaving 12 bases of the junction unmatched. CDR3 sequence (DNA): TGCGCCAGCAGCAATAGCACCGGGACAGTCAATGGCTACACCTTC. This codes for CASSNSTGTVNGYTF.

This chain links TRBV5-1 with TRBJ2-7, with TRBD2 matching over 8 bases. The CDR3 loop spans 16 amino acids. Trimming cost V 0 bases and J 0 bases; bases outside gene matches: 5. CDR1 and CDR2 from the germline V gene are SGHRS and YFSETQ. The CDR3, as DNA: TGCGCCAGCAGCTTGGTCGCGGGAGGCCCCTCCTACGAGCAGTACTTC. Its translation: CASSLVAGGPSYEQYF. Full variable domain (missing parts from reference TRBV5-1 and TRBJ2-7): KAGVTQTPRYLIKTRGQQVTLSCSPISGHRSVSWYQQTPGQGLQFLFEYFSETQRNKGNFPGRFSGRQFSNSRSEMNVSTLELGDSALYLCASSLVAGGPSYEQYFGPGTRLTVT.

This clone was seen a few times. The CDR3 reads CASTLVGGEETQYF. Here the CDR3 DNA reads TGTGCCAGCACCCTGGTGGGGGGGGAAGAGACCCAGTACTTC. V usage is TRBV5-5 and J usage is TRBJ2-5; 7 nucleotides match TRBD2. Trimming cost V 6 bases and J 3 bases; bases outside gene matches: 8. CDR3 length: 14 residues. In germline, CDR1 is SGHKS, CDR2 YYEKEE (reference sequence).

The CDR3 spells CASSPTGFGNQPQHF. The CDR3 DNA reads as TGTGCCAGCTCACCTACAGGGTTCGGCAATCAGCCCCAGCATTTT. The chain joins TRBV18 to TRBJ1-5; the D gene is possibly TRBD1 (6 bases). The V end lost 3 bases, the J end lost 2 bases, and 11 bases lay between the germline ends. This CDR3 is built from 15 residues. Germline CDR1 is KGHSH and CDR2 is LQKENI.